Sequencing of this T cell receptor (beta chain) was carried out in a study of beta chain features in type 1 diabetes. Reverse transcription of all isolated RNA meant that expressed TCRB transcripts were sequenced. Mean read depth for naive, central memory and regulatory T cell samples was several million reads. Data came from immunoSEQ multiplex PCR; TCRdb stores just in-frame clones and leaves some out. The sample lists about 160,000 clones, almost 65% occurring once. Over 95% purity was reached by all sorted populations. Study findings and constraints: Among patients with Type 1 diabetes, TCRB CDR3s were moderately but significantly shorter in every one of the four CD4+ subsets. Naive, central memory and Treg TCRB repertoires seemed to resemble each other more closely in patients than they did in healthy donors. Lower insertion and higher deletion counts appeared at VDJ junctions in type 1 diabetes patients.

For this clone: The antigen remains unidentified.

The V gene end was trimmed by 0 bases and the J gene end by 0 bases; junction bases not matched to a gene: 14. CDR1 LGHNA and CDR2 YSLEER come from the germline V gene. This CDR3 has 20 amino acids. Sequenced: naive CD4+ T cells from blood. This receptor was identified in a man aged 25-45 years with type 1 diabetes. The chain combines TRBV4-3 with TRBJ2-4, with 7 nucleotides matching TRBD1. This chain's CDR3 is CASSQEWVGGEKIAKNIQYF. In DNA, the CDR3 is TGCGCCAGCAGCCAAGAATGGGTAGGGGGCGAAAAAATAGCCAAAAACATTCAGTACTTC.